The present T cell receptor (beta chain) was sequenced within a study of cytomegalovirus exposure and HLA in healthy donors. Findings and caveats of the study: There were about 160 TCR beta chains listed as cytomegalovirus-associated. The TCR clusters that emerged in the first cohort tended, a later analysis found, to co-occur in the approximately 120 validation repertoires. Published work reported that the classifier diagnosed cytomegalovirus status with high specificity and sensitivity.

V lost 4 bases, J lost 8 bases, and 8 bases stayed unmatched. Germline CDR1 is SGHNT and CDR2 is YYREEE (reference sequence). The CDR3 extends over 14 amino acids. Produced via immunoSEQ multiplex PCR; TCRdb's table is partial and in-frame only. The sample carries 150,000 to 250,000 clones, roughly 77% recorded once. The donors formed part of the approximately 120-subject validation cohort, distinct from the approximately 670-subject first cohort. Comments on this clone: Its specificity is unknown.

The origin of this receptor is a woman aged 25 to 39 in good health and CMV-seronegative. Sequenced sample: PBMCs. This chain connects TRBV5-4 to TRBJ1-2; 10 positions agree with TRBD1. CDR3 amino acids: CASSTRQGAVGYTF. Here the CDR3 DNA reads TGTGCCAGCAGCACCCGACAGGGGGCCGTCGGCTACACCTTC. The variable domain in full, completed from reference TRBV5-4 and TRBJ1-2, reads ETGVTQSPTHLIKTRGQQVTLRCSSQSGHNTVSWYQQALGQGPQFIFQYYREEENGRGNFPPRFSGLQFPNYSSELNVNALELDDSALYLCASSTRQGAVGYTFGSGTRLTVV.